This is a list of T cell receptor beta chains from one sample in a study of cytomegalovirus exposure and HLA in healthy donors. The protocol was immunoSEQ multiplex PCR, while the TCRdb copy is restricted to in-frame clones and leaves out a portion. The sample yields 160,000 or so clones, around 78% seen once. The sequenced sample consisted of PBMCs. These TCRs come from a man aged 35-49 years in good health and CMV-seronegative. Each CDR3 is given with its conserved first and last residue. The D gene is left open where the match is weak.

V gene: TRBV6-1
D gene: NA
CDR3 protein: CASSDSPGRRGRGNTIYF

V gene: TRBV9
D gene: NA
CDR3 protein: CASSASGTLGGYTF

V gene: TRBV5-6
D gene: NA
CDR3 protein: CASSWTANGYTF

V gene: TRBV18
D gene: NA
CDR3 protein: CASSREAAGYEQYF

V gene: TRBV7-9
D gene: TRBD1
CDR3 protein: CASSLTGQGNTGELFF

V gene: TRBV7-9
D gene: TRBD1
CDR3 protein: CSSSLWDRDPGELFF

V gene: TRBV19
D gene: NA
CDR3 protein: CASSREGVELNYGYTF

V gene: TRBV5-4
D gene: TRBD2
CDR3 protein: CASSLDGGTSRYEQYF

V gene: TRBV29-1
D gene: TRBD2
CDR3 protein: CSVPRAGGRGETQYF

V gene: TRBV5-1
D gene: TRBD2
CDR3 protein: CASSSPSGTSESYEQYF

V gene: TRBV19
D gene: TRBD2
CDR3 protein: CASSGVSSGRRDTQYF

V gene: TRBV5-6
D gene: TRBD1
CDR3 protein: CASSFGTGGGEQYF

V gene: TRBV5-1
D gene: TRBD1
CDR3 protein: CASSGAQGEVAGELFF

V gene: TRBV2
D gene: NA
CDR3 protein: CASSETGSTAKQFF

V gene: TRBV19
D gene: TRBD1
CDR3 protein: CASSTMFRDRGPGGTEAFF

V gene: TRBV28
D gene: TRBD2
CDR3 protein: CALVGGSSGEQFF

V gene: TRBV29-1
D gene: TRBD1
CDR3 protein: CSVLTGEASTRILHTGELFF

V gene: TRBV29-1
D gene: TRBD2
CDR3 protein: CSGLAGGRETQYF

V gene: TRBV28
D gene: NA
CDR3 protein: CASSSSVIAYEQYF

V gene: TRBV27
D gene: TRBD1
CDR3 protein: CASSLDRGGYEQYF

V gene: TRBV4-1
D gene: NA
CDR3 protein: CASSSRSGVSGTQYF

V gene: TRBV7-9
D gene: NA
CDR3 protein: CSSSFDRNYGYTF

V gene: TRBV11-2
D gene: NA
CDR3 protein: CASSLARGIEAFF

V gene: TRBV7-3
D gene: NA
CDR3 protein: CASSSYEQYF

V gene: TRBV9
D gene: TRBD1
CDR3 protein: CASSPGDRRAKNIQYF

V gene: TRBV19
D gene: TRBD2
CDR3 protein: CASSAGTSSYNEQFF

V gene: TRBV13
D gene: NA
CDR3 protein: CASSSPRGGAVGTDTQYF

V gene: TRBV29-1
D gene: TRBD2
CDR3 protein: CSGRDGGYNEQFF

V gene: TRBV5-1
D gene: NA
CDR3 protein: CASSLSYGGYNEQFF